The 10 T cell receptor beta chains reported below all come from one sample, sequenced in a study of Tregs in tolerant kidney transplant recipients. Their antigen targets remain unknown. The data were produced by immunoSEQ multiplex PCR, yet TCRdb's version contains in-frame clones alone and is incomplete. The data contain 15,000 to 20,000 clones, less than 80% of them singletons. The sequencing sample was made of Tregs from blood cultured with allogeneic cells. The receptors shown here come from a human donor in good health.

V usage is TRBV21-1 and J usage is TRBJ1-2; the table's D call, TRBD1, has no DNA check behind it. TRBV21-1 is recorded as a pseudogene. The length of the CDR3 is 17 residues. The CDR3 nucleotides read TGTGCCAGCACACCTAAGGGGTGGCCGCAAACCCGGGCTGGCTACACCTTC. It is translated as CASTPKGWPQTRAGYTF.

This clone has more than one count but fewer than ten. The chain uses TRBV5-8 and TRBJ2-7, with D maybe TRBD1 (8 bases). Trimming took 1 base from V and 2 from J, leaving 10 bases between them. Germline V lookup: CDR1 SGHTS, CDR2 YDEGEE. The CDR3 totals 14 residues. Here the CDR3 reads CASSLTGGAYEQYF. The DNA of the CDR3 is TGTGCCAGCAGCTTGACAGGGGGGGCCTACGAGCAGTACTTC.

The rearrangement links TRBV9 to TRBJ2-5, with 12 nucleotides matching TRBD2. Germline assignment: CDR1 SGDLS and CDR2 YYNGEE. The CDR3 is made up of 18 amino acids. V dropped 0 bases and J dropped 4; count of bases not matched to a gene: 10. The CDR3 DNA sequence: TGTGCCAGCAGCGTAGCCCCTAGCGGGGGGGCCAGGGGAGAGACCCAGTACTTC. This encodes CASSVAPSGGARGETQYF.

The chain combines TRBV7-9 with TRBJ2-6; 8 nucleotides agree with TRBD1. The germline CDR1 and CDR2 sequences are SEHNR and FQNEAQ (reference sequence). Trimming took 5 bases from V and 0 from J; bases not matched to a gene: 12. CDR3 length equals 19 residues. Here the CDR3 reads CASSLRGQGGISGANVLTF. CDR3 coding DNA: TGTGCCAGCAGCCTTCGAGGACAGGGTGGGATCTCTGGGGCCAACGTCCTGACTTTC.

The chain uses TRBV19 and TRBJ2-4; 9 positions agree with TRBD1. The CDR3 covers 13 residues. CDR1 and CDR2 (germline): LNHDA, SQIVND (reference sequence). V lost 5 bases, J lost 7 bases, and 3 bases stayed unmatched. The CDR3 DNA reads TGTGCCAGTAGTGGGGACAGGGTGAACATTCAGTACTTC. Encoded protein: CASSGDRVNIQYF.

This chain links TRBV18 with TRBJ2-5; the D is unclear. CDR1 is KGHSH, CDR2 LQKENI, per germline. The ends were cut back, 2 bases at V and 5 bases at J, with 6 bases in the middle. CDR3 length: 12 amino acids. CDR3 sequence: CASSPSVETQYF. The CDR3 bases are TGTGCCAGCTCACCAAGTGTCGAGACCCAGTACTTC.

The J gene is TRBJ2-5, the V gene TRBV10-3; D possibly corresponds to TRBD1 (6 bases). The CDR3 loop spans 13 amino acids. Trimming took 10 bases from V and 0 from J, leaving 12 bases between them. Germline V gene sequence: CDR1 ENHRY, CDR2 SYGVKD. Here the CDR3 reads CATQGPHQETQYF. The CDR3 DNA is TGTGCCACCCAGGGGCCTCACCAAGAGACCCAGTACTTC.

The rearrangement links TRBV30 to TRBJ1-3; D possibly corresponds to TRBD1 (6 bases). V dropped 7 bases and J dropped 3 bases, with 16 bases sitting between them. CDR3 length: 14 amino acids. CDR1 and CDR2 (germline): GTSNPN, SVGIG (reference sequence). The CDR3 sequence: CAYKGQVIGNTIYF. In DNA form, the CDR3 reads TGTGCCTACAAGGGACAAGTTATTGGAAACACCATATATTTT. Full variable domain (missing parts from reference TRBV30 and TRBJ1-3): SQTIHQWPATLVQPVGSPLSLECTVEGTSNPNLYWYRQAAGRGLQLLFYSVGIGQISSEVPQNLSASRPQDRQFILSSKKLLLSDSGFYLCAYKGQVIGNTIYFGEGSWLTVV.

About this clone: One junction end disagrees with the germline gene, perhaps due to a read error. This sequence joins TRBV28 and TRBJ2-1, with unresolved D. This CDR3 spans 14 amino acids. The V gene's germline CDR1 is MDHEN and CDR2 SYDVKM. CDR3 coding DNA: TGTGCCAGCAGTTCCCCCGCCCGGGCCCAATGGGTTATCTTC. It encodes CASSSPARAQWVIF.

DNA for the CDR3: TGTGCCAGCAGTGACCCCCCCAGGGGGAGGGAGACCCAGTACTTC. Protein: CASSDPPRGRETQYF. The rearrangement uses TRBV25-1 and TRBJ2-5; possible D gene TRBD1, 7 bases. Germline CDR1 and CDR2: MGHDK and SYGVNS. The CDR3 has 15 amino acids. V lost 3 bases to trimming and J lost 5 bases, with 16 bases between them.